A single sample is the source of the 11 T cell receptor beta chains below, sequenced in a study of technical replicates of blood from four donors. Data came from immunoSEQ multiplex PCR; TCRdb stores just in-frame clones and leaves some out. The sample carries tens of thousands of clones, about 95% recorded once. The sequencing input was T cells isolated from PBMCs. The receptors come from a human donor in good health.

CDR3 DNA sequence: TGTGCCAGCAGCGCTACAGGGAGTGTTGGCTACACCTTC. It translates to CASSATGSVGYTF. The chain carries TRBV2 and TRBJ1-2; TRBD1 might be the D (6 bases). Germline V gene sequence: CDR1 SNHLY, CDR2 FYNNEI. The CDR3 is made up of 13 amino acids. The V end lost 6 bases, the J end lost 7 bases, and 15 bases lay between the germline ends.

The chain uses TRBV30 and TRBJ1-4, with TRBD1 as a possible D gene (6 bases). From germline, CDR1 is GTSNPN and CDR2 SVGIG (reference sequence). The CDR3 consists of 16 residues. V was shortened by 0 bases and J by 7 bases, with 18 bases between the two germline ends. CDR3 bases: TGTGCCTGGAGTGTGGGTCGGGTCCGGACAGCTGAAAAACTGTTTTTT. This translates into CAWSVGRVRTAEKLFF.

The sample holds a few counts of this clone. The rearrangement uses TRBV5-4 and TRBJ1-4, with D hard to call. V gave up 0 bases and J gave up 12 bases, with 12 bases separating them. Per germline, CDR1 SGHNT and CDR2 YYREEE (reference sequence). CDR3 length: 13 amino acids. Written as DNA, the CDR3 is TGTGCCAGCAGCTTGGCGGGATTGGAGGAACTGTTTTTT. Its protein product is CASSLAGLEELFF.

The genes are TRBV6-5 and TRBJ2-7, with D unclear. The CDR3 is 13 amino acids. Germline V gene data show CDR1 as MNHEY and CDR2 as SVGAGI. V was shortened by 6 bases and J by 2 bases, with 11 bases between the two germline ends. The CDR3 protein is CASRGQPTYEQYF. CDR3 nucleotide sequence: TGTGCCAGCAGGGGCCAACCCACCTACGAGCAGTACTTC.

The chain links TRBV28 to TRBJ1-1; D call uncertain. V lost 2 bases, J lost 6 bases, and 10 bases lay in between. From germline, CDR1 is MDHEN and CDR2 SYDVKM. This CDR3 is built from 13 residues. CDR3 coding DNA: TGTGCCAGCAGTTTAGACGCCGGGTCTGAAGCTTTCTTT. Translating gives CASSLDAGSEAFF.

The CDR3 region has the DNA TGTGCCAGCAGTGAGACAGAAACGAAGCCCCAGCATTTT. Protein sequence: CASSETETKPQHF. This rearrangement joins TRBV6-5 to TRBJ1-5, with D possibly being TRBD1 (5 bases). The CDR3 is 13 amino acids. Germline V gene data show CDR1 as MNHEY and CDR2 as SVGAGI. V lost 5 bases to trimming and J lost 8 bases, with 13 bases between them.

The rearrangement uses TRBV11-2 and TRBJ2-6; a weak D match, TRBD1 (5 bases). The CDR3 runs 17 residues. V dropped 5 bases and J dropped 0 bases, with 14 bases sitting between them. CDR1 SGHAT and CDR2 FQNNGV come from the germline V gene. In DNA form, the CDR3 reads TGTGCCAGCAGCACGACAGAGGCCCCCTCTGGGGCCAACGTCCTGACTTTC. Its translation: CASSTTEAPSGANVLTF.

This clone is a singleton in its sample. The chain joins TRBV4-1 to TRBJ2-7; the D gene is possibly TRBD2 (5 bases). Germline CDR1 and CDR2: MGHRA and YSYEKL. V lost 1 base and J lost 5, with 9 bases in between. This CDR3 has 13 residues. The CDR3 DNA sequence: TGCGCCAGCAGCCAAGTCTTGAGGGACGAGCAGTACTTC. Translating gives CASSQVLRDEQYF.

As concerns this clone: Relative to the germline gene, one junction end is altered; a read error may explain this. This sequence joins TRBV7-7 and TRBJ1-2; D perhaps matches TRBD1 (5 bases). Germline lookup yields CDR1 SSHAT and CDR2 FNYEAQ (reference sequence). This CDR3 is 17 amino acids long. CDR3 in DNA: TGTGCTAGCACCCCACTCGAACGACAGAGCTTTAACTATGGCTACACCTTC. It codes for CASTPLERQSFNYGYTF. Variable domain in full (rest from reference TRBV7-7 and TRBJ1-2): GAGVSQSPRYKVTKRGQDVTLRCDPISSHATLYWYQQALGQGPEFLTYFNYEAQPDKSGLPSDRFSAERPEGSISTLTIQRTEQRDSAMYRCASTPLERQSFNYGYTFGSGTRLTVV.

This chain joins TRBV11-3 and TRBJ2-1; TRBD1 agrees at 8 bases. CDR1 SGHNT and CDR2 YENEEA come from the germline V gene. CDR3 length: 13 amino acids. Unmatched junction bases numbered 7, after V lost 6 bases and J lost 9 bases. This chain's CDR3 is CASSFGQGGEQFF. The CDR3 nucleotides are TGTGCCAGCAGTTTTGGACAGGGCGGTGAGCAGTTCTTC.

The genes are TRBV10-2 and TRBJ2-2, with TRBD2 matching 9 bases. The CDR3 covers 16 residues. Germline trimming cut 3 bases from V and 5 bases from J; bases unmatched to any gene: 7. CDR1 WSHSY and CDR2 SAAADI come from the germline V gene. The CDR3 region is CASSEWVREGTGELFF. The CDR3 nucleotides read TGCGCCAGCAGTGAATGGGTGCGGGAGGGAACCGGGGAGCTGTTTTTT.